The rows below give T cell receptor beta chains drawn from one sample of a study of blood T cell repertoires in COVID-19. TCRdb's copy holds only in-frame clones and misses some; the assay was immunoSEQ multiplex PCR. Found here are tens of thousands of clones, 82% of them singletons; the top ten hold roughly 13%. The sample consisted of peripheral blood. The receptors derive from a human donor with acute or convalescent COVID-19. The donor label of this sample is uncertain. The CDR3 runs from the conserved cysteine through the conserved F or W. The order of the fields is D gene, J gene, V gene, CDR3 protein. The D gene is left open where the match is weak.

D: NA; J: TRBJ1-2; V: TRBV29-1; CDR3: CSVGDQEGYGYTF
D: NA; J: TRBJ1-1; V: TRBV7-8; CDR3: CASRGGAAEAFF
D: NA; J: TRBJ1-2; V: TRBV12-5; CDR3: CASGHRLSSHYGYTF
D: NA; J: TRBJ2-1; V: TRBV18; CDR3: CASSISKLLGNEQFF
D: TRBD2; J: TRBJ2-1; V: TRBV12-3/TRBV12-4; CDR3: CASSRGEVQFF
D: NA; J: TRBJ1-2; V: TRBV30; CDR3: CAWTGAHYGYTF
D: TRBD1; J: TRBJ2-1; V: TRBV15; CDR3: CATSTRRDSSYNEQFF
D: TRBD2; J: TRBJ2-1; V: TRBV4-3; CDR3: CASSKELAGGEFF
D: TRBD2; J: TRBJ2-7; V: TRBV30; CDR3: CAWSVSFSGSGNEQYF
D: NA; J: TRBJ1-1; V: TRBV6-5; CDR3: CASRPRTTSRAFF
D: NA; J: TRBJ1-1; V: TRBV11-2; CDR3: CASSLGANTEAFF
D: TRBD1; J: TRBJ2-7; V: TRBV10-3; CDR3: CAITSARTGGNYEQYF
D: NA; J: TRBJ2-2; V: TRBV7-6; CDR3: CASSPGSGNTGELFF
D: TRBD1; J: TRBJ2-1; V: TRBV19; CDR3: CASSSQGQLYNEQFF
D: NA; J: TRBJ2-1; V: TRBV24-1; CDR3: CATSDVATGFDNEQFF
D: TRBD2; J: TRBJ2-7; V: TRBV28; CDR3: CASSSAIAGADYEQYF
D: TRBD2; J: TRBJ2-4; V: TRBV29-1; CDR3: CSVVGLADTNIQYF
D: TRBD1; J: TRBJ2-6; V: TRBV28; CDR3: CASSSLGQGAPGANVLTF
D: TRBD1; J: TRBJ1-2; V: TRBV4-3; CDR3: CASSQGITGTGLYGYTF
D: TRBD1; J: TRBJ1-3; V: TRBV11-2; CDR3: CASGQGAAGNTIYF
D: TRBD1; J: TRBJ1-1; V: TRBV6-5; CDR3: CASSYSRTGGRAFF
D: TRBD2; J: TRBJ2-5; V: TRBV7-2; CDR3: CASSSRRERGWETQYF
D: NA; J: TRBJ1-1; V: TRBV12-3/TRBV12-4; CDR3: CASTIGGNTEAFF
D: NA; J: TRBJ1-6; V: TRBV2; CDR3: CASKLRGPTSSYNSPLHF
D: NA; J: TRBJ1-2; V: TRBV9; CDR3: CASSVAIADSSYGYTF
D: NA; J: TRBJ1-4; V: TRBV2; CDR3: CASRDRSLFF